The source of this T cell receptor beta chain is a study of blood T cell repertoires in COVID-19. Across the whole study: The cDNA or gDNA used as material had been derived from T cells, B-cell-depleted T cells, or PBMCs.

The germline CDR1 and CDR2 sequences are MNHEY and SVGAGI. Trimming took 8 bases from V and 14 from J, leaving 18 bases between them. This CDR3 is 11 amino acids long. Methods used by the authors: Nucleated cell number was recorded as an estimate derived from reference gene primer amplification. Sequenced by immunoSEQ multiplex PCR; TCRdb stores in-frame clones only, minus some. Clone size and the V and J calls come from that table; the DNA yielded D and trimming. The sample includes 200,000 to 250,000 clones, roughly 87% of them seen just once. Sequenced material: peripheral blood. The gene calls are TRBV6-5 and TRBJ1-2; D not certain. The source of this sequence is a man aged 40-49 years with active or convalescent COVID-19. The CDR3 loop reads CASAFGDFLTF. The CDR3 coding sequence is TGTGCCAGCGCGTTCGGAGATTTTTTGACCTTC.